Described below is a single TCR beta chain sequence and its context. The sample comes from a study of shared T cell receptors in the human thymus. Germline V gives CDR1 SGHVS, CDR2 FQNEAQ. The CDR3 runs 20 residues. Germline trimming cut 0 bases from V and 3 bases from J; bases unmatched to any gene: 16. Sequenced by immunoSEQ multiplex PCR; TCRdb stores in-frame clones only, minus some. The profile shows hundreds of thousands of clones, over 90% of them singletons. The sequence was obtained from a human donor. This sequence joins TRBV7-8 and TRBJ1-5; TRBD1 matches at 8 bases. The specimen was thymocytes. The DNA of the CDR3 is TGTGCCAGCAGCTTAGCGTCCAGGGGGCTAACACCCTACAACAATCAGCCCCAGCATTTT. It codes for CASSLASRGLTPYNNQPQHF.